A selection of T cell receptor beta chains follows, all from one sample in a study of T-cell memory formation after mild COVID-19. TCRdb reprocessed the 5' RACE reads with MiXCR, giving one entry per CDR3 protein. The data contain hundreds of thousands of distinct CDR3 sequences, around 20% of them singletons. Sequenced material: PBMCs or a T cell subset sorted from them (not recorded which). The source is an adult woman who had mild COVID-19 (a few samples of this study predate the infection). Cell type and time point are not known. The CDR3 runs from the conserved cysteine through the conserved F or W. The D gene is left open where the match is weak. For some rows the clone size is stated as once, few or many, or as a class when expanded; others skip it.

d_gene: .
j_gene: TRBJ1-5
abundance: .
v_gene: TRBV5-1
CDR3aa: CASRPGDFSNQPQHF
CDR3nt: TGCGCCAGCAGACCTGGGGACTTTAGCAATCAGCCCCAGCATTTT

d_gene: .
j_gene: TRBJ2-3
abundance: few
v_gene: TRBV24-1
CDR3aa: CATSAGSTDTQYF
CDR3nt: TGTGCCACCAGTGCGGGCAGCACAGATACGCAGTATTTT

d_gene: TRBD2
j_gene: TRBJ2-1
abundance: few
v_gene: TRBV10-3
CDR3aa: CAISAAGSSYNEQFF
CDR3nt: TGTGCCATCAGCGCAGCGGGGAGCTCCTACAATGAGCAGTTCTTC

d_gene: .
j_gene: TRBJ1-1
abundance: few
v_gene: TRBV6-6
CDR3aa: CASSSTFPSGDTEAFF
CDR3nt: TGTGCCAGCAGTTCCACGTTCCCTTCGGGAGACACTGAAGCTTTCTTT

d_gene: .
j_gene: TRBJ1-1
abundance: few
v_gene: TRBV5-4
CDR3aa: CASTRRGGDTEAFF
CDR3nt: TGTGCCAGCACCCGACGGGGAGGGGACACTGAAGCTTTCTTT

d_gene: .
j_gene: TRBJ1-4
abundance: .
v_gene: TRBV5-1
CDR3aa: CASSFGRSNEKLFF
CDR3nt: TGCGCCAGCAGCTTCGGACGGTCTAATGAAAAACTGTTTTTT

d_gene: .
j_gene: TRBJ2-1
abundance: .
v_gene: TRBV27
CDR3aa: CASSSLLGPEQFF
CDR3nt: TGTGCCAGCAGTTCGCTACTAGGCCCTGAGCAGTTCTTC

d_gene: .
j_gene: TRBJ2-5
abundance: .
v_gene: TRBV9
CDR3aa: CASSVTGLGETQYF
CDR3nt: TGTGCCAGCAGCGTCACGGGATTGGGGGAGACCCAGTACTTC

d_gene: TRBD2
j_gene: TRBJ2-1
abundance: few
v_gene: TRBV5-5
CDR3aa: CASSLVSSGRSNEQFF
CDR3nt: TGTGCCAGCAGCTTGGTCAGTAGCGGGAGGAGCAATGAGCAGTTCTTC

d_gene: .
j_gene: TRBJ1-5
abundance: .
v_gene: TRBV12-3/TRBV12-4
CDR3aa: CASSLDRVQQPQHF
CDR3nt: TGTGCCAGCAGTTTAGACAGGGTCCAGCAGCCCCAGCATTTT

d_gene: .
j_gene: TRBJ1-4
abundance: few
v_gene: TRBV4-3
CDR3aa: CASSQEPGHGWEKLFF
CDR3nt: TGCGCCAGCAGCCAAGAACCCGGCCACGGTTGGGAAAAACTGTTTTTT

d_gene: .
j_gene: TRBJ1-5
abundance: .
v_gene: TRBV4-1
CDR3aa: CASSQDWGGRGRNQPQHF
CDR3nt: TGCGCCAGCAGCCAAGATTGGGGGGGGCGCGGTCGCAATCAGCCCCAGCATTTT

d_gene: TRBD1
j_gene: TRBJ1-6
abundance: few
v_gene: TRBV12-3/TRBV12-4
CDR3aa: CASSPRDSYNSPLHF
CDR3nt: TGTGCCAGCAGTCCGCGGGACAGCTATAATTCACCCCTCCACTTT

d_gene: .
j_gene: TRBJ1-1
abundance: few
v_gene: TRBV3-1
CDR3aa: CASSQEPVMNTEAFF
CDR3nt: TGTGCCAGCAGCCAAGAGCCGGTTATGAACACTGAAGCTTTCTTT

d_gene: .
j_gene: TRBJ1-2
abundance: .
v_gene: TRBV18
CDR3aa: CASSPGHWIPDANYGYTF
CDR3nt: TGTGCCAGCTCACCGGGACACTGGATACCAGACGCTAACTATGGCTACACCTTC

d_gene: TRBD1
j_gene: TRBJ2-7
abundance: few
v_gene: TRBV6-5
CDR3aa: CASSYGTAAYEQYF
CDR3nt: TGTGCCAGCAGTTACGGGACAGCGGCCTACGAGCAGTACTTC

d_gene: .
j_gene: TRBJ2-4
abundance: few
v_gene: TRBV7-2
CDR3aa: CASSLGASENIQYF
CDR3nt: TGTGCCAGCAGCTTAGGGGCATCAGAAAACATTCAGTACTTC

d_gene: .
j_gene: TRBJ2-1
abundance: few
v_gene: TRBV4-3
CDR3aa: CASSQPREREVF
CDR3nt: TGCGCCAGCAGCCAACCTCGGGAGCGTGAGGTCTTC

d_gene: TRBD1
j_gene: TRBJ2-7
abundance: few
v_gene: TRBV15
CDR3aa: CATSRDRDRIRITYEQYF
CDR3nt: TGTGCCACCAGCAGAGACCGGGACAGGATCCGTATTACCTACGAGCAGTACTTC

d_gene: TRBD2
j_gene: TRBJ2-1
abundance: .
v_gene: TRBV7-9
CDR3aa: CASRLAGNEQFF
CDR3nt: TGTGCCAGTCGACTAGCGGGCAATGAGCAGTTCTTC

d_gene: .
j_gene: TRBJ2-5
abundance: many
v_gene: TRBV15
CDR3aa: CATSRQNGEETQYF
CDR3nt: TGTGCCACCAGCAGACAAAATGGGGAAGAGACCCAGTACTTC

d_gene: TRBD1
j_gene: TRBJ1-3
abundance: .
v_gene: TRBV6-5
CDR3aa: CASSDHDRGTLPGNTIYF
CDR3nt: TGTGCCAGCAGCGACCACGACAGGGGGACACTCCCTGGAAACACCATATATTTT

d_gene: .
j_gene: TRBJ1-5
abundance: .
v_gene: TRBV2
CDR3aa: CASTREPSNQPQHF
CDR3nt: TGTGCCAGCACCAGGGAGCCTAGCAATCAGCCCCAGCATTTT

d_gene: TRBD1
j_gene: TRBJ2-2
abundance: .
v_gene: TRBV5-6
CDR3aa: CASSPGTGLSTGELFF
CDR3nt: TGTGCCAGCAGCCCCGGGACAGGGCTTTCCACCGGGGAGCTGTTTTTT

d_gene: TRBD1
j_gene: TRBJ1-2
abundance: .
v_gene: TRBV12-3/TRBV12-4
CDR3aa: CASSQMTGLGNYGYTF
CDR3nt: TGTGCCAGCAGCCAAATGACAGGGTTGGGGAACTATGGCTACACCTTC

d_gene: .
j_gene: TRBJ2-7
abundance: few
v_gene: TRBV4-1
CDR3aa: CASSQEEPYEQYF
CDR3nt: TGCGCCAGCAGCCAAGAAGAGCCCTACGAGCAGTACTTC

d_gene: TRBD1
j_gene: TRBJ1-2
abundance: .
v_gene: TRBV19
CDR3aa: CASRGPDRGDYGYTF
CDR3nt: TGTGCCAGTAGGGGACCGGACAGGGGAGACTATGGCTACACCTTC

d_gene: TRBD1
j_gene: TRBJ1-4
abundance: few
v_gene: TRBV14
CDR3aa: CASSQWDRVPYEKLFF
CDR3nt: TGTGCCAGCAGCCAGTGGGACAGGGTCCCATATGAAAAACTGTTTTTT